This T cell receptor beta chain was sequenced during a study of blood T cells in healthy people across ages. Primed by a sample-barcoded 5' primer and a J-beta primer mix, a second PCR proceeded for roughly 7 to 12 cycles. Each CDR3 protein is one row after TCRdb ran MiXCR on the 5' RACE reads. The sample includes 1.5 million to 2 million distinct CDR3 sequences, approximately 39% seen only once; the top ten take 20% to 25%. The CDR3 has 14 residues. Trimming left V 4 bases short and J 4 bases short, with 12 bases between. CDR1 and CDR2 (germline): LGHDT, YNNKEL (reference sequence). The sample holds one count of this clonotype.

Sequencing input: blood. The chain combines TRBV3-1 with TRBJ2-3; D remains unclear. The sequence came from a human donor in good health. The CDR3 protein is CASSPTLIADTQYF. For the CDR3, the DNA is TGTGCCAGCAGCCCCACCCTTATTGCAGATACGCAGTATTTT.